A selection of T cell receptor beta chains follows, all from one sample in a study of T cell changes during pregnancy in multiple sclerosis. Here immunoSEQ multiplex PCR was the method, and the copy in TCRdb shows in-frame clones only, minus some. In the table there are under 50,000 clones, around 93% of which are singletons. Material: CD8+ T cells from peripheral blood mononuclear cells, obtained in the second trimester of pregnancy. These receptors all come from a female donor with multiple sclerosis, enrolled in a pregnancy study. CDR3s include the opening cysteine and the closing phenylalanine or tryptophan. The order of the fields is CDR3 protein, V gene, D gene, clone size, J gene. D genes are given only for firm matches. Some rows mark clone size as missing; the rest say once, few, many or name a class of expanded clone.

CASSETWTAKHAEAFF,TRBV2,.,.,TRBJ1-1
CASSGEDGANYGYTF,TRBV7-9,.,once,TRBJ1-2
CASSAQDSSYEQYF,TRBV9,.,.,TRBJ2-7
CASSSSGTVFNTEAFF,TRBV7-2,TRBD1,.,TRBJ1-1
CASSLAWGPSSYNEQFF,TRBV11-2,.,.,TRBJ2-1
CASSPSPGANYGYTF,TRBV4-3,.,.,TRBJ1-2
CASSLSYGDEKLFF,TRBV27,.,.,TRBJ1-4
CASSYTGGGTDTQYF,TRBV7-9,.,.,TRBJ2-3
CASSFTGTYEQYF,TRBV7-6,.,.,TRBJ2-7
CAILKGGAVNSPLHF,TRBV7-9,TRBD1,few,TRBJ1-6
CASSYSRGGGYEQYF,TRBV6-5,TRBD1,.,TRBJ2-7
CASSPRTVVGELFF,TRBV19,.,.,TRBJ2-2
CASSPGDAGAGTQYF,TRBV11-2,.,.,TRBJ2-5
CASSEWTAGTGELFF,TRBV5-1,.,.,TRBJ2-2
CASSVAGDSSYEQYF,TRBV9,TRBD1,.,TRBJ2-7
CASSPSGGSYEQYF,TRBV6-6,TRBD2,.,TRBJ2-7
CASSYSGGGETQYF,TRBV5-1,TRBD2,.,TRBJ2-5
CASSNFGEGTEAFF,TRBV11-2,.,few,TRBJ1-1
CASSILTGKGQYF,TRBV11-3,.,.,TRBJ2-3
CASSWTGYNSPLHF,TRBV14,TRBD1,.,TRBJ1-6
CASSSDSLGEQFF,TRBV5-1,.,.,TRBJ2-1
CASMPRDNNNSPLHF,TRBV19,.,.,TRBJ1-6
CASSVLGQIYNEQFF,TRBV7-3,TRBD1,few,TRBJ2-1
CAIRGTSGLDTGELFF,TRBV10-3,TRBD2,.,TRBJ2-2
CASSYFDPGQGLEAFF,TRBV6-5,TRBD1,.,TRBJ1-1
CASSRTGANYGYTF,TRBV7-2,.,.,TRBJ1-2
CASSVWEGTNEKLFF,TRBV9,.,.,TRBJ1-4
CASSTTLAGGTDTQYF,TRBV19,TRBD2,.,TRBJ2-3
CSVEGQIYGYTF,TRBV29-1,.,.,TRBJ1-2
CASSIPGGTEAFF,TRBV19,.,.,TRBJ1-1
CASSQDRLAGNPETQYF,TRBV4-1,TRBD2,.,TRBJ2-5
CASSSAGQVQETQYF,TRBV5-4,TRBD1,once,TRBJ2-5
CASRSPGQTNTGELFF,TRBV7-8,TRBD1,.,TRBJ2-2
CSVRTGRDYGYTF,TRBV29-1,TRBD1,.,TRBJ1-2
CASSLGQENNEQFF,TRBV27,TRBD1,.,TRBJ2-1
CASSFGVLAGAYEQYF,TRBV5-6,TRBD2,.,TRBJ2-7
CASSTRQGGINEKLFF,TRBV7-2,TRBD1,many,TRBJ1-4
CASSVDRGELFF,TRBV9,.,.,TRBJ2-2
CASSSEGYEQFF,TRBV5-1,.,.,TRBJ2-1
CASSQIDEQFF,TRBV4-2,.,.,TRBJ2-1
CASRQGTETQYF,TRBV6-5,.,.,TRBJ2-5
CASSLGGRDGYTF,TRBV5-6,.,.,TRBJ1-2
CAISESIPAGQGMYEQFF,TRBV10-3,TRBD1,.,TRBJ2-1
CASSPDRDIRNTIYF,TRBV7-8,.,.,TRBJ1-3
CASSHGGEGFSGANVLTF,TRBV4-3,TRBD2,.,TRBJ2-6
CSVAKGGTTEAFF,TRBV29-1,.,.,TRBJ1-1
CASSSGQPYGYTF,TRBV7-9,TRBD1,.,TRBJ1-2
CAIRPGLADYNEQFF,TRBV10-3,TRBD2,.,TRBJ2-1
CASSTGQAKKGAFF,TRBV6-6,TRBD1,.,TRBJ1-1
CASSFHSGADQETQYF,TRBV5-4,TRBD2,.,TRBJ2-5
CASSIGYGGARETQYF,TRBV19,TRBD2,.,TRBJ2-5
CASSELEAPSSYNEQFF,TRBV18,.,.,TRBJ2-1
CASSVAGTAYGYTF,TRBV9,TRBD1,.,TRBJ1-2